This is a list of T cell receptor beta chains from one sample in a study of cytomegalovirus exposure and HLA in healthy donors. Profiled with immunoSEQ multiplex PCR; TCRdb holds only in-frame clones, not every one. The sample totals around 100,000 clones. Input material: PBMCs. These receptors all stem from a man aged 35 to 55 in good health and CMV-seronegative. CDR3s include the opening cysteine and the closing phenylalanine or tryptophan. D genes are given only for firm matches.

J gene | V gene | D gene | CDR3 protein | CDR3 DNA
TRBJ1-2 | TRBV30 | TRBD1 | CAWSVSGGSYGYTF | TGTGCCTGGAGTGTATCAGGGGGCAGCTATGGCTACACCTTC
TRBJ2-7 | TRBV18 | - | CASSPLSGGGNEQYF | TGTGCCAGCTCACCATTGTCCGGGGGAGGAAACGAGCAGTACTTC
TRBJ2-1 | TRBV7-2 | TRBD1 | CASSLDRALYNEQFF | TGTGCCAGCAGTCTGGACAGGGCCTTGTACAATGAGCAGTTCTTC
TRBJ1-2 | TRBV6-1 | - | CASSEASAGGYTF | TGTGCCAGCAGTGAAGCCTCAGCGGGGGGCTACACCTTC
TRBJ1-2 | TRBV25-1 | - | CASSQSPGLYGYTF | TGTGCCAGCAGTCAATCGCCCGGACTCTATGGCTACACCTTC
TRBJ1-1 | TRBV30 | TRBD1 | CAWRGDSLNTEAFF | TGTGCCTGGAGGGGGGACAGTTTGAACACTGAAGCTTTCTTT
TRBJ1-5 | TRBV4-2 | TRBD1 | CASSQEGQPSQPQHF | TGTGCCAGCAGCCAAGAGGGACAGCCCAGCCAGCCCCAGCATTTT
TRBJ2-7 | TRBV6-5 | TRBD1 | CASSYGQGYERYF | TGTGCCAGCAGTTACGGACAGGGCTACGAGCGGTACTTC
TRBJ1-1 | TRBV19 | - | CASSITPGANTEAFF | TGTGCCAGTAGTATAACCCCCGGAGCGAACACTGAAGCTTTCTTT
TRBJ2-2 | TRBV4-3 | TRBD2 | CASSPLGLTNTGELFF | TGCGCCAGCAGCCCCCTGGGACTAACAAACACCGGGGAGCTGTTTTTT
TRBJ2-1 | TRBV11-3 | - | CASSAGTSTNEQFF | TGTGCCAGCAGCGCCGGGACTTCGACCAATGAGCAGTTCTTC
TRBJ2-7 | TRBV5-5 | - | CASSFSVGVFFYEQYF | TGTGCCAGCAGCTTTTCGGTCGGGGTCTTCTTCTACGAGCAGTACTTC
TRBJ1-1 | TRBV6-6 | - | CASSPSVTEAFF | TGTGCCAGCAGCCCTAGCGTAACTGAAGCTTTCTTT
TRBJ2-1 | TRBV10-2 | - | CASSKNGGLNEQFF | TGCGCCAGCAGTAAAAACGGGGGGCTTAATGAGCAGTTCTTC
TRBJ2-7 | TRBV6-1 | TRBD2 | CASSESGSSYEQYF | TGTGCCAGCAGTGAGAGCGGGAGCTCCTACGAGCAGTACTTC
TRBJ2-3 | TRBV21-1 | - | CASSKGFVASGRGTDTQYF | TGTGCCAGCAGCAAGGGTTTTGTGGCTAGCGGGAGAGGGACAGATACGCAGTATTTT
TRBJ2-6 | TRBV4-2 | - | CASSQEGGRISGANVLTF | TGTGCCAGCAGCCAAGAGGGAGGAAGAATCTCTGGGGCCAACGTCCTGACTTTC
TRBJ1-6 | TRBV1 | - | CTSSQEGGVSSYNSPLHF | TGCACCAGCAGCCAAGAGGGGGGGGTGAGCTCCTATAATTCACCCCTCCACTTT